This entry features one T cell receptor (beta chain) sequence. Distinct nucleotide sequences in the sample also encode this CDR3. The data belong to a study of shared clonotypes between healthy human individuals. Using immunoSEQ multiplex PCR, the repertoire was profiled, and TCRdb retains in-frame clones only, with some absent. The table shows millions of clones, with about 92% occurring only once. In the naive CD8 group, cells lacked CD45RO and were positively selected for CCR7, so terminally differentiated effector memory CD45RA+ cells were left out. Input material: naive CD8+ T cells from PBMCs. This clonotype originated in a man in his late teens or twenties in good health. Some clones in this sample may be carry-over from other donors' samples.

The CDR3 region is CASSLGAGGSYEQYF. CDR3 sequence (DNA): TGTGCCAGCAGCTTAGGCGCGGGGGGCTCCTACGAGCAGTACTTC. The chain links TRBV7-9 to TRBJ2-7; 8 nucleotides line up with TRBD2. The V segment lost 1 base and the J segment 0 bases; nucleotides outside the gene matches: 2. The CDR3 extends over 15 amino acids. Germline CDR1 and CDR2: SEHNR and FQNEAQ (reference sequence).